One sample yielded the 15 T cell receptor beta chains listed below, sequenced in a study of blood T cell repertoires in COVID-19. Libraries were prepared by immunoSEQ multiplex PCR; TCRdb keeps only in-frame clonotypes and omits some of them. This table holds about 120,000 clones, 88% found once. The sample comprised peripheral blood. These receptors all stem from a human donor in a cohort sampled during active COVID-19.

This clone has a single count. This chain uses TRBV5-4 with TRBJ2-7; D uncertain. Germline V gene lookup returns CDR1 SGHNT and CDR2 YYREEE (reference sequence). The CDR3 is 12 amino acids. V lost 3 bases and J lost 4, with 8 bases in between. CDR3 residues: CASSYRSYEQYF. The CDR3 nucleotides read TGTGCCAGCAGCTATCGGAGTTACGAGCAGTACTTC.

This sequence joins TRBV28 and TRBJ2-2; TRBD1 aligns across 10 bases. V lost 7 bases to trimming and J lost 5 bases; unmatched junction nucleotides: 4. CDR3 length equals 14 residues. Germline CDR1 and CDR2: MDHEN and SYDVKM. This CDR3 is CASIRTGGTGELFF. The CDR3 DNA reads TGTGCCAGCATTAGGACAGGGGGTACCGGGGAGCTGTTTTTT.

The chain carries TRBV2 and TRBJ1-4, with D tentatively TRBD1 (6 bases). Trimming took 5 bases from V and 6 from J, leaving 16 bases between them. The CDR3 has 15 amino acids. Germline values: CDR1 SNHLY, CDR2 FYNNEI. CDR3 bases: TGTGCCAGCAGTCTGTTAGGGGGGGGAGATGAAAAACTGTTTTTT. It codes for CASSLLGGGDEKLFF. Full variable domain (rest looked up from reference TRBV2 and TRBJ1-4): EPEVTQTPSHQVTQMGQEVILRCVPISNHLYFYWYRQILGQKVEFLVSFYNNEISEKSEIFDDQFSVERPDGSNFTLKIRSTKLEDSAMYFCASSLLGGGDEKLFFGSGTQLSVL.

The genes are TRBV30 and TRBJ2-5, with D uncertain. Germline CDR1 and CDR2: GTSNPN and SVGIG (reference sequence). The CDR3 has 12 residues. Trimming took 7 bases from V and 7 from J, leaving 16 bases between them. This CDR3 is CAYDLSYVTQYF. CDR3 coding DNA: TGTGCCTACGACTTGAGTTATGTGACCCAGTACTTC.

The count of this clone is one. The DNA of the CDR3 is TGTGCCAGCAGTGACCCGAAGGGTTTAGGGGACAGGTTTTATGAGCAGTTCTTC. This translates into CASSDPKGLGDRFYEQFF. J is TRBJ2-1 and V is TRBV2; 8 bases map to TRBD1. Unmatched junction bases numbered 18, after V lost 3 bases and J lost 8 bases. Germline V gene data show CDR1 as SNHLY and CDR2 as FYNNEI. CDR3 length: 18 amino acids. Complete variable domain (other parts from reference TRBV2 and TRBJ2-1): EPEVTQTPSHQVTQMGQEVILRCVPISNHLYFYWYRQILGQKVEFLVSFYNNEISEKSEIFDDQFSVERPDGSNFTLKIRSTKLEDSAMYFCASSDPKGLGDRFYEQFFGPGTRLTVL.

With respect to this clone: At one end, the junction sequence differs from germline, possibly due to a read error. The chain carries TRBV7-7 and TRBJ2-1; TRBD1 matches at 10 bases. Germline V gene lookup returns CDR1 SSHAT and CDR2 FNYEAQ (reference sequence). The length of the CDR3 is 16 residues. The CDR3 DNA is TGTGCTAGCAGCCCCACCGGGACAGGGGTCATCTATGAGCAGTTCTTC. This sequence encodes CASSPTGTGVIYEQFF.

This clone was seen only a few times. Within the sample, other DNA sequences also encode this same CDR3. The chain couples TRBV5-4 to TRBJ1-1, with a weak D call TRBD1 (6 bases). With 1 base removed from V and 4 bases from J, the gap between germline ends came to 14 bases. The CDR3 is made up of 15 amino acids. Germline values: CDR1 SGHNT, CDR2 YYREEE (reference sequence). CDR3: CASSLWQGRGTEAFF. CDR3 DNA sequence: TGTGCCAGCAGCTTGTGGCAGGGGAGGGGCACTGAAGCTTTCTTT. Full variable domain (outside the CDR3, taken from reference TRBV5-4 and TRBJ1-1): ETGVTQSPTHLIKTRGQQVTLRCSSQSGHNTVSWYQQALGQGPQFIFQYYREEENGRGNFPPRFSGLQFPNYSSELNVNALELDDSALYLCASSLWQGRGTEAFFGQGTRLTVV.

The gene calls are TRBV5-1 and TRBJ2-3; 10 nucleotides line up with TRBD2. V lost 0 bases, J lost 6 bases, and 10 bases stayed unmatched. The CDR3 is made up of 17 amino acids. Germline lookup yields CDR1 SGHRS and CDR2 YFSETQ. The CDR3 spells CASSLGSLAGAADTQYF. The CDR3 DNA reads TGCGCCAGCAGCTTGGGCTCCCTAGCGGGAGCGGCTGATACGCAGTATTTT.

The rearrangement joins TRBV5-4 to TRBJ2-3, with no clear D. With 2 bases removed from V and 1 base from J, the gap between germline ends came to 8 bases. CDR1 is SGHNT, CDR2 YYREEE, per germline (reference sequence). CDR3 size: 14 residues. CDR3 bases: TGTGCCAGCAGCTTTAAAGCGCGCACAGATACGCAGTATTTT. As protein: CASSFKARTDTQYF.

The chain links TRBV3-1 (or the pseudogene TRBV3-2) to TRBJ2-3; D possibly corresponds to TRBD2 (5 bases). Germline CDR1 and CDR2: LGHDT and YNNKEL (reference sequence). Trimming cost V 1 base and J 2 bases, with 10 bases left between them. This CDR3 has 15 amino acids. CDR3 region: CASSQGSGLTDTQYF. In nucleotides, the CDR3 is TGTGCCAGCAGCCAAGGGAGCGGACTCACAGATACGCAGTATTTT.

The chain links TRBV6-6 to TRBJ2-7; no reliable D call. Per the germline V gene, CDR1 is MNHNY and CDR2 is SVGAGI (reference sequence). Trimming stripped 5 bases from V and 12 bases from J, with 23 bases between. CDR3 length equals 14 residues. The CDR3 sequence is CASSLSDPTLGLYF. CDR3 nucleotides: TGTGCCAGCAGTCTCTCAGATCCGACCCTAGGTCTGTACTTC.

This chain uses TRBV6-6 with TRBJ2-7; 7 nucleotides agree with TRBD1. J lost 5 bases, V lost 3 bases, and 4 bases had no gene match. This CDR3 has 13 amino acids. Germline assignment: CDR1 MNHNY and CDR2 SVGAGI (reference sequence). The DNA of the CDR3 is TGTGCCAGCAGTTATAAAGGGGGCGACGAGCAGTACTTC. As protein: CASSYKGGDEQYF.

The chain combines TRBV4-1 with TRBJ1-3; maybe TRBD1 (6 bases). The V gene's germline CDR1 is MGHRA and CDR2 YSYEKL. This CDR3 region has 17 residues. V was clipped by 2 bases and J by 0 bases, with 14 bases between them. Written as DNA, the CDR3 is TGCGCCAGCAGCCAAACCGGACAGAGCAGCTCTGGAAACACCATATATTTT. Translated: CASSQTGQSSSGNTIYF.

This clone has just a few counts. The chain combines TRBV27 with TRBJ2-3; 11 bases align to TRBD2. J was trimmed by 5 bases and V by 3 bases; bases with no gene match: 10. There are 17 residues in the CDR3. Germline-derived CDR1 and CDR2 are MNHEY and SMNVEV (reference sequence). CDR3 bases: TGTGCCAGCAGTTTTGTAGGTAGCGGGGGGGCACAAGATACGCAGTATTTT. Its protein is CASSFVGSGGAQDTQYF.

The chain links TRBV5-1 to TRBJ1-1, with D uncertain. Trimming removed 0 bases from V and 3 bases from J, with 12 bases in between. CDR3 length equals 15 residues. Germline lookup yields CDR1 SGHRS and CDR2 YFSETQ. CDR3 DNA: TGCGCCAGCAGCTTGGGACGCCCCGGGGACACTGAAGCTTTCTTT. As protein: CASSLGRPGDTEAFF.